This is a list of T cell receptor beta chains from one sample in a study of CD8 T cells in ankylosing spondylitis. TCRdb ran MiXCR on the 5' RACE reads and lists one entry per CDR3 protein. The table records around 25,000 distinct CDR3 sequences, roughly a sixth of them present only once. The sample was blood. The receptors originated from a male donor with ankylosing spondylitis or in good health (not recorded which). CDR3s include the opening cysteine and the closing phenylalanine or tryptophan. D genes are given only for firm matches. Only part of the rows carry a size: once, few, many, or a class if the clone is expanded.

d_gene: -; j_gene: TRBJ2-1; v_gene: TRBV11-2; abundance: few; CDR3nt: TGTGCCAGCAGCTTAGTGGGTCTTCGGTTCTTC; CDR3aa: CASSLVGLRFF
d_gene: TRBD2; j_gene: TRBJ2-2; v_gene: TRBV28; abundance: -; CDR3nt: TGTGCCAGCAGCCGTGGGACTAGCGGGAGAGCGAATACCGGGGAGCTGTTTTTT; CDR3aa: CASSRGTSGRANTGELFF
d_gene: -; j_gene: TRBJ2-3; v_gene: TRBV29-1; abundance: many; CDR3nt: TGCAGCGTTGTTCCAGATACGCAGTATTTT; CDR3aa: CSVVPDTQYF
d_gene: TRBD1; j_gene: TRBJ1-1; v_gene: TRBV4-1; abundance: -; CDR3nt: TGCGCCAGCAGCCGCCGGACAGGGGGCGAGGATACTGAAGCTTTCTTT; CDR3aa: CASSRRTGGEDTEAFF
d_gene: TRBD2; j_gene: TRBJ2-4; v_gene: TRBV27; abundance: many; CDR3nt: TGTGCCAGCAGTTTATCCTCCGTAGCGGGAGGTATCATTCAGTACTTC; CDR3aa: CASSLSSVAGGIIQYF
d_gene: TRBD1; j_gene: TRBJ2-1; v_gene: TRBV6-5; abundance: -; CDR3nt: TGTGCCAGCAGTAGAGGGGGCCCCTACAATGAGCAGTTCTTC; CDR3aa: CASSRGGPYNEQFF
d_gene: -; j_gene: TRBJ2-7; v_gene: TRBV7-9; abundance: few; CDR3nt: TGTGCCAGCAGCTTAGTCACCGGGGCCAGCTCCTACGAGCAGTACTTC; CDR3aa: CASSLVTGASSYEQYF
d_gene: -; j_gene: TRBJ1-4; v_gene: TRBV7-9; abundance: -; CDR3nt: TGTGCCAGCAGCTTAGGACAGCATGAAAAACTGTTTTTT; CDR3aa: CASSLGQHEKLFF
d_gene: -; j_gene: TRBJ2-5; v_gene: TRBV20-1; abundance: few; CDR3nt: TGCAGTGCTAGAGGAAAGGTCCAAGAGACCCAGTACTTC; CDR3aa: CSARGKVQETQYF
d_gene: -; j_gene: TRBJ2-1; v_gene: TRBV7-9; abundance: -; CDR3nt: TGTGCCAGCAGCCCGGGTGACAATGAGCAGTTCTTC; CDR3aa: CASSPGDNEQFF
d_gene: TRBD2; j_gene: TRBJ2-7; v_gene: TRBV28; abundance: -; CDR3nt: TGTGCCAGCAGTTTATTACTAGCGGGAGGGAATGATTACGAGCAGTACTTC; CDR3aa: CASSLLLAGGNDYEQYF
d_gene: -; j_gene: TRBJ1-1; v_gene: TRBV5-1; abundance: -; CDR3nt: TGCGCCAGCAGCGTGACGATGAACACTGAAGCTTTCTTT; CDR3aa: CASSVTMNTEAFF
d_gene: -; j_gene: TRBJ1-3; v_gene: TRBV28; abundance: once; CDR3nt: TGTGCCAGCAGTTTTACAGGGAGGCCCGGAAACACCATATATTTT; CDR3aa: CASSFTGRPGNTIYF
d_gene: -; j_gene: TRBJ2-5; v_gene: TRBV20-1; abundance: once; CDR3nt: TGCAGTGCCAAGTTCCCCGGACACCTTCAAGAGACCCAGTACTTC; CDR3aa: CSAKFPGHLQETQYF
d_gene: -; j_gene: TRBJ2-3; v_gene: TRBV15; abundance: many; CDR3nt: TGTGCCACCACCTCCCCGCAGTATTTT; CDR3aa: CATTSPQYF
d_gene: -; j_gene: TRBJ2-3; v_gene: TRBV6-5; abundance: many; CDR3nt: TGTGCCAGCAGTTCAGACCCCGGGGCGGATACGCAGTATTTT; CDR3aa: CASSSDPGADTQYF
d_gene: -; j_gene: TRBJ1-4; v_gene: TRBV14; abundance: few; CDR3nt: TGTGCCAGCAGCCAAAGGGAGCGTCATGAAAAACTGTTTTTT; CDR3aa: CASSQRERHEKLFF
d_gene: -; j_gene: TRBJ1-4; v_gene: TRBV12-3/TRBV12-4; abundance: many; CDR3nt: TGTGCCAGCAGTACGGACGGTGCAACTAATGAAAAACTGTTTTTT; CDR3aa: CASSTDGATNEKLFF
d_gene: TRBD2; j_gene: TRBJ2-1; v_gene: TRBV7-2; abundance: few; CDR3nt: TGTGCCAGCAGCCAAAGCGGGAGCTTCTCCAATGAGCAGTTCTTC; CDR3aa: CASSQSGSFSNEQFF
d_gene: TRBD1; j_gene: TRBJ2-1; v_gene: TRBV5-6; abundance: many; CDR3nt: TGTGCCAGCAGCGGGCAGGGACAGGACCGACGTGAGCAGTTCTTC; CDR3aa: CASSGQGQDRREQFF
d_gene: -; j_gene: TRBJ2-5; v_gene: TRBV4-3; abundance: -; CDR3nt: TGCGCCAGCAGCCAATCGGGGAAACCCCAAGAGACCCAGTACTTC; CDR3aa: CASSQSGKPQETQYF
d_gene: -; j_gene: TRBJ1-4; v_gene: TRBV20-1; abundance: -; CDR3nt: TGCAGTGCTAGTACCGGGGCCTGGGGGAAACTGTTTTTT; CDR3aa: CSASTGAWGKLFF
d_gene: -; j_gene: TRBJ2-1; v_gene: TRBV15; abundance: many; CDR3nt: TGTGCCACCAGCAGAGAGGGGGAGTCGTACAATGAGCAGTTCTTC; CDR3aa: CATSREGESYNEQFF
d_gene: -; j_gene: TRBJ1-2; v_gene: TRBV7-2; abundance: few; CDR3nt: TGTGCCAGCAGCTTGACCGGTTTGAAGGCGGGCTACACCTTC; CDR3aa: CASSLTGLKAGYTF
d_gene: -; j_gene: TRBJ1-1; v_gene: TRBV20-1; abundance: many; CDR3nt: TGCAGTGCTCTCTACAGGCAGACTGAAGCTTTCTTT; CDR3aa: CSALYRQTEAFF
d_gene: -; j_gene: TRBJ2-3; v_gene: TRBV28; abundance: -; CDR3nt: TGTGCCAGCAGTTTACCCTTCATGGTAGCCTCCGCGGTAGATACGCAGTATTTT; CDR3aa: CASSLPFMVASAVDTQYF
d_gene: -; j_gene: TRBJ2-1; v_gene: TRBV20-1; abundance: few; CDR3nt: TGCAGTGCTAGAGACAGGGTTGAGCAGTTCTTC; CDR3aa: CSARDRVEQFF
d_gene: -; j_gene: TRBJ1-4; v_gene: TRBV20-1; abundance: few; CDR3nt: TGCAGTGCTAGGGGGAGCGAGGGCGAAAAACTGTTTTTT; CDR3aa: CSARGSEGEKLFF
d_gene: -; j_gene: TRBJ1-6; v_gene: TRBV20-1; abundance: once; CDR3nt: TGCAGTGCCCCGTCCAGGGGCTGGGGATATAATTCACCCCTCCACTTT; CDR3aa: CSAPSRGWGYNSPLHF
d_gene: TRBD1; j_gene: TRBJ2-3; v_gene: TRBV29-1; abundance: -; CDR3nt: TGCAGCGTCAGGGGGTCAGATACGCAGTATTTT; CDR3aa: CSVRGSDTQYF
d_gene: TRBD2; j_gene: TRBJ2-1; v_gene: TRBV20-1; abundance: -; CDR3nt: TGCAGTGCGAGCAATCCGGGACTAGCGGAGAACTCCTACAATGAGCAGTTCTTC; CDR3aa: CSASNPGLAENSYNEQFF
d_gene: -; j_gene: TRBJ2-3; v_gene: TRBV10-3; abundance: -; CDR3nt: TGTGCCATCAGTGGAAGGCCGGGGGTGACAGATACGCAGTATTTT; CDR3aa: CAISGRPGVTDTQYF
d_gene: TRBD2; j_gene: TRBJ2-1; v_gene: TRBV5-1; abundance: -; CDR3nt: TGCGCCAGCAGCCCCCGCCCCGGGAGGGGAGATAATGAGCAGTTCTTC; CDR3aa: CASSPRPGRGDNEQFF
d_gene: -; j_gene: TRBJ1-1; v_gene: TRBV9; abundance: many; CDR3nt: TGTGCCAGCAGCGTAGACTTGGATACTGAAGCTTTCTTT; CDR3aa: CASSVDLDTEAFF
d_gene: -; j_gene: TRBJ2-1; v_gene: TRBV7-2; abundance: many; CDR3nt: TGTGCCAGCAGCACGTCGTTGGGGTATGAGCAGTTCTTC; CDR3aa: CASSTSLGYEQFF
d_gene: -; j_gene: TRBJ2-2; v_gene: TRBV20-1; abundance: many; CDR3nt: TGCAGTGCTTTGGACAGCCGGGAGGCCGGGGAGCTGTTTTTT; CDR3aa: CSALDSREAGELFF
d_gene: -; j_gene: TRBJ2-5; v_gene: TRBV9; abundance: many; CDR3nt: TGTGCCAGCAGCGTTCGCAGCGGTGACAAGGACCAGTACTTC; CDR3aa: CASSVRSGDKDQYF
d_gene: TRBD2; j_gene: TRBJ2-1; v_gene: TRBV7-2; abundance: many; CDR3nt: TGTGCCAGCAGCCCCCTTAGCGGGCTCTACAATGAGCAGTTCTTC; CDR3aa: CASSPLSGLYNEQFF
d_gene: -; j_gene: TRBJ2-2; v_gene: TRBV15; abundance: many; CDR3nt: TGTGCCACCAGCAGAGAAGGGTTTAACACCGGGGAGCTGTTTTTT; CDR3aa: CATSREGFNTGELFF
d_gene: TRBD2; j_gene: TRBJ2-7; v_gene: TRBV6-5; abundance: many; CDR3nt: TGTGCCAGCAGTTGGACTAGCCTCGCCGAGCAGTACTTC; CDR3aa: CASSWTSLAEQYF